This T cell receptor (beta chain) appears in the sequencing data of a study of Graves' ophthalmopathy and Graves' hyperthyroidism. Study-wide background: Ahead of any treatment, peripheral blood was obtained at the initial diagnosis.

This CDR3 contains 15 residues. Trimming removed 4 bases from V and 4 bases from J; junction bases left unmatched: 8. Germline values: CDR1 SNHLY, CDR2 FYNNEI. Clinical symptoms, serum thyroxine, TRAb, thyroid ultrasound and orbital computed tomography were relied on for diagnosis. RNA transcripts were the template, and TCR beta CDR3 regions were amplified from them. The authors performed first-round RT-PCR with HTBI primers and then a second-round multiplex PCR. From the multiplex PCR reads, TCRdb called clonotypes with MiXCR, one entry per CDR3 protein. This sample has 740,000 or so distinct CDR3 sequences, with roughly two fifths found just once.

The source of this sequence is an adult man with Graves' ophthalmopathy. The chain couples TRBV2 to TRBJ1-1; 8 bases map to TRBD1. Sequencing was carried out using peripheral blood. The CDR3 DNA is TGTGCCAGCAGTGCGACCAGGGGGCTTGGCACTGAAGCTTTCTTT. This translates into CASSATRGLGTEAFF.